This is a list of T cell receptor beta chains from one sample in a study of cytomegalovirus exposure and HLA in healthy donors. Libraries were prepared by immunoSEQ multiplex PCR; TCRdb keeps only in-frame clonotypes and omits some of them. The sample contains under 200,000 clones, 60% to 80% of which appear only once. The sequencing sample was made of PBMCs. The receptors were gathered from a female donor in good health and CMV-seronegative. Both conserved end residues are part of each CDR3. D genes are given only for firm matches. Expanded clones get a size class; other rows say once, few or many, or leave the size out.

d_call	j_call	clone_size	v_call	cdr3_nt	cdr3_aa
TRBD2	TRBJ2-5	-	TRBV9	TGTGCCAGCAGCGACGGGACTAGCGGGGGGGCCGGGCAAGAGACCCAGTACTTC	CASSDGTSGGAGQETQYF
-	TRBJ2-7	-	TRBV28	TGTGCCAGCAGTTTGGCATACCTCCCGGGCGAGCAGTACTTC	CASSLAYLPGEQYF
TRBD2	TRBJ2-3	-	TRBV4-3	TGCGCCAGCAGCCAAGATGGAGGGCTAGCGGTGACAGATACGCAGTATTTT	CASSQDGGLAVTDTQYF
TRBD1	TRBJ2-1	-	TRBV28	TGTGCCAGCAGTCAGAGTTTGTACCTGGGACAGTACAATGAGCAGTTCTTC	CASSQSLYLGQYNEQFF
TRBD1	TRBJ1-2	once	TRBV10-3	TGTGCCATCAGTGTTATGCGACAGGGGGCGGTCGGCTACACCTTC	CAISVMRQGAVGYTF
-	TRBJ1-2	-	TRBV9	TGTGCCAGCAGCGCTACCCGGGAAGTACGGGTTTATGGCTACACCTTC	CASSATREVRVYGYTF
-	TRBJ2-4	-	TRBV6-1	TGTGCCAGCAGTGACCCGGTAACAGTAAACATTCAGTACTTC	CASSDPVTVNIQYF
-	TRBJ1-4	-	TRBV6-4	TGTGCCAGCAGTGATACTGCGGCTGATGAAAAACTGTTTTTT	CASSDTAADEKLFF
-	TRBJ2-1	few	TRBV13	TGTGCCAGCAGCTTATCCCCGGACAATGAGCAGTTCTTC	CASSLSPDNEQFF
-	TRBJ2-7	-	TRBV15	TGTGCCACCAGCAGCATAACTAGAACCTACGAGCAGTACTTC	CATSSITRTYEQYF
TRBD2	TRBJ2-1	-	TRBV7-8	TGTGCCAGCAGCCGCCGGGAGGTCGGGCCATCCTACAATGAGCAGTTCTTC	CASSRREVGPSYNEQFF
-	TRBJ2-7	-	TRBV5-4	TGTGCCAGCAGCTTGGGTGCAGGGGTCTACGAGCAGTACTTC	CASSLGAGVYEQYF
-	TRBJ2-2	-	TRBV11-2	TGTGCCAGCAGCTTAGTAGGAGCGATGTCGGACACCGGGGAGCTGTTTTTT	CASSLVGAMSDTGELFF
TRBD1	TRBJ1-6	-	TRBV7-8	TGTGCCAGCAGCTTAACAGGGGGGGAGTCCTATAATTCACCCCTCCACTTT	CASSLTGGESYNSPLHF
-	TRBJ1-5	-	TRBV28	TGTGCCAGCAGTTTCTCGCGGGGGCGGAATCAGCCCCAGCATTTT	CASSFSRGRNQPQHF
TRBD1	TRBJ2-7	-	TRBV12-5	TGTGCTAGTGGTTTGGGACAGGGCAGACACGAGCAGTACTTC	CASGLGQGRHEQYF
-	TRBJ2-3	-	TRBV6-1	TGTGCCAGCAGTGCAGATATAGGCGGTACAGATACGCAGTATTTT	CASSADIGGTDTQYF
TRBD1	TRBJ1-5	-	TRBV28	TGTGCCAGCAGTTTCCGACAGGGAGGTTATAGCAATCAGCCCCAGCATTTT	CASSFRQGGYSNQPQHF
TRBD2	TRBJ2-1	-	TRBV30	TGTGCCTGGAGTGTAAGTAGGACTAGCGGTGTCCATGAGCAGTTCTTC	CAWSVSRTSGVHEQFF
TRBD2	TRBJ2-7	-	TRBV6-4	TGTGCCAGCAGTGAACGGGAGGGCTACGAGCAGTACTTC	CASSEREGYEQYF
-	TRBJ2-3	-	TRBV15	TGTGCCACCAGCCCCGAAAGAGTGGCAGATACGCAGTATTTT	CATSPERVADTQYF
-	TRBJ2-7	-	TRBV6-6	TGTGCCAGCAGCTCCTCCGGGTCCTACGAGCAGTACTTC	CASSSSGSYEQYF
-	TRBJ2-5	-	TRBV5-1	TGCGCCAGCAGCGTCGCGACAGGAAACCAAGAGACCCAGTACTTC	CASSVATGNQETQYF
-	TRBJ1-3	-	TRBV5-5	TGTGCCAGCAGCTTGGGGGCTACTGGAAACACCATATATTTT	CASSLGATGNTIYF
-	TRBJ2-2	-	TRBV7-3	TGTGCCAGCAGCTTATCGGGTGGATCGGGCACCGGGGAGCTGTTTTTT	CASSLSGGSGTGELFF
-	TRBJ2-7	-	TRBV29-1	TGCAGCGTTGAAGATGCGGGCTACGAGCAATACTTC	CSVEDAGYEQYF
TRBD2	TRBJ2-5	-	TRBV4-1	TGCGCCAGCAGCCAAGGGGTGAGCGGGGTTCCAGGGACCCAGTACTTC	CASSQGVSGVPGTQYF
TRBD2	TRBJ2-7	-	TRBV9	TGTGCCAGCAGCGTATTCGGGGGGTCCTCCTACGAGCAGTACTTC	CASSVFGGSSYEQYF
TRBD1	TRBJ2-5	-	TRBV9	TGTGCCAGCAGCATGGACAGGGTCCCCCAAGAGACCCAGTACTTC	CASSMDRVPQETQYF
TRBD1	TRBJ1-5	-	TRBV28	TGTGCCAGCAGTTTTCGGACAGGGGATCAGCCCCAGCATTTT	CASSFRTGDQPQHF
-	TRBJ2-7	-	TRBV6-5	TGTGCCAGCATTGGGCAAGGTCTCCACGAGCAGTACTTC	CASIGQGLHEQYF